The 14 T cell receptor beta chains below all came from one sample that was sequenced in a study of radiation and T cells in renal cell carcinoma. Generated by immunoSEQ multiplex PCR, the TCRdb table keeps only in-frame clones and is missing some. The profile shows about 160,000 clones, roughly nine tenths of them singletons. As for time point: baseline pretreatment blood. As for treatment: 15 Gy SBRT to primary tumor, nephrectomy 4 weeks later. The material sequenced was blood, taken from a patient whose treatment included radiotherapy and nephrectomy. The receptors were sampled from a woman in her seventies with renal cell carcinoma.

The chain links TRBV19 to TRBJ2-2, with D perhaps matching TRBD2 (5 bases). The germline V gene has CDR1 LNHDA and CDR2 SQIVND (reference sequence). Trimming removed 2 bases at V and 7 bases at J, with 17 bases between. The CDR3 spans 16 residues. CDR3 in amino acids: CASSISLGMRVGELFF. As DNA, the CDR3 is TGTGCCAGTAGTATAAGTTTGGGGATGCGGGTCGGGGAGCTGTTTTTT.

The chain links TRBV19 to TRBJ2-7; 12 bases match TRBD1. From germline, CDR1 is LNHDA and CDR2 SQIVND (reference sequence). This CDR3 region has 14 residues. Losses at the gene ends were 4 bases for V and 6 bases for J; bases not matched to a gene: 4. CDR3 DNA: TGTGCCAGTAGTAGGGACAGGGGGCGAGGCGAGCAGTACTTC. Protein sequence: CASSRDRGRGEQYF.

In this sample, this clone turned up a few times. The chain uses TRBV9 and TRBJ1-3, with a weak D call TRBD1 (5 bases). Germline CDR1 reads SGDLS; CDR2 reads YYNGEE. V was cut by 4 bases and J by 14 bases, with 16 bases left in between. This CDR3 has 12 residues. CDR3 coding DNA: TGTGCCAGCAGCAGCTCTAGGGACCTCTTATATTTT. Amino acids: CASSSSRDLLYF.

The chain links TRBV29-1 to TRBJ1-1, with D tentatively TRBD1 (6 bases). Germline CDR1 SQVTM, CDR2 ANQGSEA. This CDR3 spans 14 amino acids. Trimming removed 4 bases from V and 11 bases from J, with 23 bases in between. The CDR3 sequence: CSVAGGGGERHAFF. CDR3 DNA sequence: TGCAGCGTTGCGGGGGGCGGGGGCGAACGCCATGCTTTCTTT. Drawing the rest from reference TRBV29-1 and TRBJ1-1, the complete variable domain is SAVISQKPSRDICQRGTSLTIQCQVDSQVTMMFWYRQQPGQSLTLIATANQGSEATYESGFVIDKFPISRPNLTFSTLTVSNMSPEDSSIYLCSVAGGGGERHAFFGQGTRLTVV.

V gene TRBV6-4 combines with J gene TRBJ2-1; a weak D match, TRBD2 (6 bases). The V gene lost 6 bases and the J gene lost 4 bases, with 13 bases spanning the gap. The CDR3 sequence is 14 residues long. Germline CDR1 reads MRHNA; CDR2 reads SNTAGT. The CDR3 coding sequence is TGTGCCAGCAGGAAGTGGGACTCGTACAATGAGCAGTTCTTC. It specifies CASRKWDSYNEQFF.

The chain recombines TRBV7-9 with TRBJ1-2; 9 bases are shared with TRBD1. The CDR3 contains 14 residues. The V gene's germline CDR1 is SEHNR and CDR2 FQNEAQ (reference sequence). The V and J ends lost 4 bases and 3 bases, in that order; junction bases with no gene match: 3. CDR3 DNA sequence: TGTGCCAGCAGCTCAGGGACAGGGCACTATGGCTACACCTTC. Amino acid sequence: CASSSGTGHYGYTF.

The chain recombines TRBV7-8 with TRBJ1-5; no clear D. Trimming stripped 5 bases from V and 5 bases from J, with 19 bases between. Germline CDR1 SGHVS, CDR2 FQNEAQ. The CDR3 extends over 16 amino acids. CDR3 sequence: CASSQTSRGWDQPQHF. In DNA form, the CDR3 reads TGTGCCAGCAGCCAAACCAGCCGGGGATGGGATCAGCCCCAGCATTTT.

This clone has more than one count but fewer than ten. The V gene is TRBV19, the J gene TRBJ1-3, with unresolved D. The V end lost 6 bases, the J end lost 0 bases, and 6 bases lay between the germline ends. Germline CDR1 is LNHDA and CDR2 is SQIVND (reference sequence). This CDR3 comprises 13 residues. CDR3 sequence (DNA): TGTGCCAGTAGACCCGCCTCTGGAAACACCATATATTTT. Translated, it gives CASRPASGNTIYF.

This sequence joins TRBV10-2 and TRBJ1-6; possibly TRBD1 for D (5 bases). V lost 10 bases to trimming and J lost 6 bases, with 16 bases between them. CDR1 is WSHSY, CDR2 SAAADI, per germline. The CDR3 is 14 residues long. The CDR3 nucleotides read TGCGCCACCTCCTTCCGACAGACTAATTCACCCCTCCACTTT. Protein: CATSFRQTNSPLHF.

The chain joins TRBV11-2 to TRBJ1-1; 7 bases are shared with TRBD1. Germline-derived CDR1 and CDR2 are SGHAT and FQNNGV. V was clipped by 3 bases and J by 4 bases; unmatched bases: 5. The CDR3 is 14 amino acids. For the CDR3, the DNA is TGTGCCAGCAGCTTCAGGGGGGGGATCACTGAAGCTTTCTTT. This translates into CASSFRGGITEAFF.

V gene TRBV5-4 combines with J gene TRBJ1-4; no definite D call. CDR3 length: 14 residues. CDR1 and CDR2 from the germline V gene are SGHNT and YYREEE (reference sequence). V was cut by 1 base and J by 7 bases, with 11 bases left in between. The chain's CDR3 is CASSLYAGGEKLFF. The CDR3, as DNA: TGTGCCAGCAGCTTGTATGCGGGAGGTGAAAAACTGTTTTTT.

This chain connects TRBV4-2 to TRBJ2-1; D remains ambiguous. V lost 1 base and J 8 bases, leaving 12 bases between the germline ends. The CDR3 contains 14 residues. CDR1 LGHNA and CDR2 YNFKEQ come from the germline V gene. CDR3 nucleotides: TGTGCCAGCAGCCAAGCACGAAACAGCTATGAGCAGTTCTTC. Translation gives CASSQARNSYEQFF.

The chain joins TRBV5-1 to TRBJ2-5; 8 positions agree with TRBD1. The CDR3 consists of 14 residues. The ends lost 3 bases at V and 5 bases at J; junction bases unmatched: 6. Per the germline V gene, CDR1 is SGHRS and CDR2 is YFSETQ. The CDR3 sequence: CASSSSGGTETQYF. The CDR3 DNA sequence: TGCGCCAGCAGCTCCTCAGGGGGCACGGAGACCCAGTACTTC.

The chain has TRBV4-1 and TRBJ1-2, with D possibly matching TRBD1 (5 bases). V lost 5 bases and J 0 bases, leaving 16 bases between the germline ends. CDR1 and CDR2 (germline): MGHRA, YSYEKL. This CDR3 spans 16 amino acids. The DNA for the CDR3 is TGCGCCAGCAGCGGGACTTGGACGGAGGCTAACTATGGCTACACCTTC. Its protein product is CASSGTWTEANYGYTF.